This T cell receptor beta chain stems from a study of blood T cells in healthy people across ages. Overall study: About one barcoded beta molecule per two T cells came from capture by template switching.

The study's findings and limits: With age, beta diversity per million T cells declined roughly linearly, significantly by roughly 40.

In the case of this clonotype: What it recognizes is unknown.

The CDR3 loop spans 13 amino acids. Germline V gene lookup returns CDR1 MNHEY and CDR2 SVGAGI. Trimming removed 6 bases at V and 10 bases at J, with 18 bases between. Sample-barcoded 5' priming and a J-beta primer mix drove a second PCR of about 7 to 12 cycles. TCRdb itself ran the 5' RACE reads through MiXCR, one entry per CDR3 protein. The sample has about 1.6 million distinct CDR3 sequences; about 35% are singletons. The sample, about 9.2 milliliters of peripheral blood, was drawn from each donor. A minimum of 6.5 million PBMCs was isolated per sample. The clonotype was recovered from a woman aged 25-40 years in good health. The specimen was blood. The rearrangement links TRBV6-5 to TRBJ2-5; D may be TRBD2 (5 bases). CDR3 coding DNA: TGTGCCAGCAGCCGCGGCGGGCGTACGGACCAGTACTTC. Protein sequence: CASSRGGRTDQYF.